In this sample, the clone carrying this T cell receptor (beta chain) turned up a few times. As yet, its antigen is unknown. TCRdb reprocessed the 5' RACE reads via MiXCR and lists one record per CDR3 protein. Of roughly 260,000 distinct CDR3 sequences listed, 16% were seen once; the top ten hold approximately 3.5%. The data were obtained in a study of T-cell memory formation after mild COVID-19. The CDR3 runs 14 residues. CDR1 is SGHRS, CDR2 YFSETQ, per germline. With 4 bases removed from V and 0 bases from J, the gap between germline ends came to 8 bases. Study observations and caveats: Cross-reactive memory apparently joined, as some responding clones appeared in pre-infection memory. Specificity for SARS-CoV-2 was not confirmed among the second-wave clones peaking on day 37.

The clonotype comes from a man aged 18 to 29 who had mild COVID-19 (a few samples of this study predate the infection). Cell type and time point are not known. Sequenced input: PBMCs or a T cell subset sorted from them (not recorded which). The rearrangement links TRBV5-1 to TRBJ2-1; TRBD1 might be the D (5 bases). The CDR3 reads CASSGATSYNEQFF. The CDR3 region has the DNA TGCGCCAGCAGCGGGGCGACCTCCTACAATGAGCAGTTCTTC.